This paragraph covers one T cell receptor beta chain sequence. The antigen remains undetermined. Method: immunoSEQ multiplex PCR; TCRdb's copy keeps in-frame clones and lacks some. Counted here are more than 2,000,000 clones, 90% to 95% occurring once; the ten biggest clones make up 0.11% to 0.15%. The sample comes from a study of shared clonotypes between healthy human individuals. Points from the study as a whole: Rarefaction exposed incomplete sorted-subset sequencing despite large depth.

The V and J ends lost 3 bases and 3 bases respectively, with 9 bases between them. The CDR3 length is 14 residues. Germline V CDR1 and CDR2: SGHAT, FQNNGV. The sequence derives from a man aged 18 to 29 in good health. Sequenced input: naive CD4+ T cells sorted from blood. The subset: CD45RA+ positively selected. The chain has TRBV11-2 and TRBJ2-1, with D perhaps matching TRBD1 (6 bases). The CDR3 DNA reads TGTGCCAGCAGCTTCAACAGGGTCTACAATGAGCAGTTCTTC. It codes for CASSFNRVYNEQFF.